What follows are 17 T cell receptor beta chains derived from one specimen sequenced in a study of T cell repertoires in cytomegalovirus infection (dated by TCRdb to 2018 to 2020). The sequencing machine was an Illumina HiSeq 1500. TCRdb reanalyzed the raw reads on its own, using fastp at Q25 for trimming and MiXCR for clone calling, and kept in-frame beta chains. For every CDR3 protein sequence, its rows merge into one entry that carries the most common genes and DNA. The sample records roughly 500,000 distinct CDR3 sequences, roughly a third of which are singletons. The biggest ten clones account for 15% to 20% of the sample. Their recognized antigens are unknown. According to the study, the label for this sample's treatment or condition signals: in vitro stimulation with specific CMV peptide epitopes to enrich CMV-specific T cells. The material sequenced was cultured PBMCs, taken from culture after CMV antigen stimulation. These receptors all stem from a human donor in good health (CMV status not recorded). Some clones in this sample may be carry-over from other donors' samples.

This clonotype has only one observation. The CDR3: CATERWGTQYF. The CDR3 DNA reads as TGTGCCACTGAGAGGTGGGGGACCCAGTACTTC. The V call is TRBV19, the J call TRBJ2-5, with D unclear. Looked up from germline, CDR1 is LNHDA and CDR2 is SQIVND (reference sequence). The CDR3 is 11 amino acids. V lost 10 bases and J 7 bases, leaving 13 bases between the germline ends.

The rearrangement links TRBV12-3 or TRBV12-4 to TRBJ1-2; D is unclear. Trimming removed 5 bases from V and 8 bases from J, with 15 bases in between. The CDR3 sequence is 13 residues long. The CDR3 region is CASSLQDRGGYTF. For the CDR3, the DNA is TGTGCCAGCAGTCTGCAGGACCGCGGGGGCTACACCTTC.

This chain links TRBV3-1 with TRBJ1-2, with TRBD1 matching 8 bases. Looked up from germline, CDR1 is LGHDT and CDR2 is YNNKEL (reference sequence). The CDR3 length is 15 residues. Losses at the gene ends were 3 bases for V and 0 bases for J; bases not matched to a gene: 3. The CDR3: CASSQGTGTNYGYTF. The CDR3 bases are TGTGCCAGCAGCCAGGGGACAGGCACTAACTATGGCTACACCTTC. Using reference TRBV3-1 and TRBJ1-2 for the parts outside the CDR3, the full variable domain is DTAVSQTPKYLVTQMGNDKSIKCEQNLGHDTMYWYKQDSKKFLKIMFSYNNKELIINETVPNRFSPKSPDKAHLNLHINSLELGDSAVYFCASSQGTGTNYGYTFGSGTRLTVV.

The sample holds a few counts of this clonotype. The rearrangement joins TRBV20-1 to TRBJ2-2; D unresolved. Trimming stripped 6 bases from V and 3 bases from J, with 2 bases between. The CDR3 loop spans 10 amino acids. Germline loops: CDR1 DFQATT, CDR2 SNEGSKA (reference sequence). In DNA form, the CDR3 reads TGCAGTGCATACACCGGGGAGCTGTTTTTT. It translates to CSAYTGELFF.

This clonotype was seen only a few times. V usage is TRBV7-9 and J usage is TRBJ1-3; 8 nucleotides agree with TRBD1. The CDR3 covers 17 residues. Looked up from germline, CDR1 is SEHNR and CDR2 is FQNEAQ (reference sequence). Losses at the gene ends were 4 bases for V and 0 bases for J; bases not matched to a gene: 8. The CDR3 loop is CASSSPGQAHSGNTIYF. The CDR3 nucleotides are TGTGCCAGCAGCTCCCCGGGACAGGCCCACTCTGGAAACACCATATATTTT.

This clonotype was observed a handful of times. The rearrangement joins TRBV27 to TRBJ2-1, with TRBD2 matching 10 bases. CDR3 length: 16 residues. Trimming at V came to 0 bases and at J to 6 bases, leaving 5 bases not matched to a gene. The V gene's germline CDR1 is MNHEY and CDR2 SMNVEV (reference sequence). The CDR3 here is CASSLSRLAGVNEQFF. CDR3 coding DNA: TGTGCCAGCAGTTTATCGAGGCTAGCGGGAGTCAATGAGCAGTTCTTC.

This clonotype showed up just a few times. This chain connects TRBV20-1 to TRBJ1-2; 7 bases match TRBD1. CDR1 is DFQATT and CDR2 is SNEGSKA in the germline V gene (reference sequence). V dropped 2 bases and J dropped 4; count of bases not matched to a gene: 13. CDR3 length: 16 residues. In DNA form, the CDR3 reads TGCAGTGCTAGACCAATAACAGGGGCCAGGCCCTATGGCTACACCTTC. Translating it yields CSARPITGARPYGYTF.

This clonotype was seen at least ten times. The V and J genes are TRBV7-2 and TRBJ1-1, with D possibly being TRBD1 (6 bases). V lost 3 bases and J lost 6, with 20 bases in between. CDR1 and CDR2 from the germline V gene are SGHTA and FQGNSA. The CDR3 runs 16 residues. In nucleotides, the CDR3 is TGTGCCAGCAGCTTCGTTTCGACAGGTGGTGGTTCTGAAGCTTTCTTT. This gives the protein CASSFVSTGGGSEAFF. The variable domain in full, with the rest retrieved from reference TRBV7-2 and TRBJ1-1, is GAGVSQSPSNKVTEKGKDVELRCDPISGHTALYWYRQSLGQGLEFLIYFQGNSAPDKSGLPSDRFSAERTGGSVSTLTIQRTQQEDSAVYLCASSFVSTGGGSEAFFGQGTRLTVV.

This clonotype was seen a handful of times. The chain recombines TRBV7-2 with TRBJ2-1; tentatively, D is TRBD1 (7 bases). The ends were cut back, 5 bases at V and 4 bases at J, with 15 bases in the middle. CDR1 is SGHTA and CDR2 is FQGNSA in the germline V gene. This CDR3 region has 15 residues. The CDR3 here is CASSPGGTVYNEQFF. CDR3 DNA: TGTGCCAGCAGCCCAGGGGGGACAGTATACAATGAGCAGTTCTTC.

The chain uses TRBV6-2 or TRBV6-3 and TRBJ2-7, with TRBD2 matching over 7 bases. CDR3 size: 15 residues. The germline CDR1 and CDR2 sequences are MNHEY and SVGEGT. After removal of 2 bases from V and 3 bases from J, the junction contained 7 bases not matched to a gene. The CDR3 loop is CASSYGGEKFYEQYF. The DNA for the CDR3 is TGTGCCAGCAGTTACGGGGGGGAGAAATTCTACGAGCAGTACTTC.

This chain uses TRBV7-8 with TRBJ2-7; D tentatively fits TRBD1 or TRBD2 (5 bases each). V lost 5 bases to trimming and J lost 2 bases, with 22 bases between them. This CDR3 comprises 17 residues. Germline assignment: CDR1 SGHVS and CDR2 FQNEAQ. The CDR3 loop is CASSPEIRWGKAYEQYF. The CDR3, as DNA: TGTGCCAGCAGCCCCGAAATCCGTTGGGGGAAGGCCTACGAGCAGTACTTC. Supplemented by reference TRBV7-8 and TRBJ2-7, the full variable domain reads GAGVSQSPRYKVAKRGQDVALRCDPISGHVSLFWYQQALGQGPEFLTYFQNEAQLDKSGLPSDRFFAERPEGSVSTLKIQRTQQEDSAVYLCASSPEIRWGKAYEQYFGPGTRLTVT.

The chain is built from TRBV12-5 and TRBJ1-3, with TRBD1 as a possible D gene (5 bases). Trimming stripped 3 bases from V and 2 bases from J, with 17 bases between. Per the germline V gene, CDR1 is LGHNT and CDR2 is FRNRAP. The CDR3 runs to 17 residues. CDR3 in amino acids: CASGLFWQGKTGNTIYF. The CDR3 nucleotides are TGTGCTAGTGGTTTATTTTGGCAGGGAAAGACTGGAAACACCATATATTTT.

This chain joins TRBV5-1 and TRBJ2-5, with TRBD2 matching 15 bases. J was trimmed by 5 bases and V by 4 bases; bases with no gene match: 9. Germline CDR1 and CDR2: SGHRS and YFSETQ. The CDR3 totals 17 residues. This CDR3 reads CASSLRTSGRALETQYF. The CDR3 DNA sequence: TGCGCCAGCAGCCTCCGGACTAGCGGGAGGGCCCTGGAGACCCAGTACTTC.

This chain uses TRBV20-1 with TRBJ2-5, with D perhaps matching TRBD2 (6 bases). The germline CDR1 and CDR2 sequences are DFQATT and SNEGSKA (reference sequence). This CDR3 spans 14 amino acids. Trimming cost V 6 bases and J 5 bases, with 19 bases left between them. The CDR3 coding sequence is TGCAGTGCCCTAAACCGGGACTCCAGGGAGACCCAGTACTTC. Translated: CSALNRDSRETQYF.

This clonotype was counted a few times. The chain has TRBV4-1 and TRBJ2-4; 9 bases are a match to TRBD2. Germline values: CDR1 MGHRA, CDR2 YSYEKL. CDR3 length equals 14 residues. With V trimmed by 2 bases and J by 9 bases, 5 bases remained unmatched. Here the CDR3 reads CASSQRLADGIQYF. CDR3 in DNA: TGCGCCAGCAGCCAAAGACTAGCGGATGGCATTCAGTACTTC.

This clonotype was found a few times. The chain links TRBV7-3 to TRBJ2-1, with D uncertain. The CDR3 covers 14 residues. The germline V gene has CDR1 SGHTA and CDR2 FQGTGA. V dropped 0 bases and J dropped 5 bases, with 8 bases sitting between them. CDR3: CASSLTVKDNEQFF. DNA for the CDR3: TGTGCCAGCAGCTTAACGGTGAAAGACAATGAGCAGTTCTTC.

This sequence joins TRBV28 and TRBJ1-1; 9 bases are shared with TRBD1. CDR1 and CDR2 from the germline V gene are MDHEN and SYDVKM. V gave up 2 bases and J gave up 3 bases; unmatched junction bases: 4. This CDR3 region has 15 residues. CDR3 region: CASSLPGQGDTEAFF. In DNA, the CDR3 is TGTGCCAGCAGTTTACCGGGACAGGGTGACACTGAAGCTTTCTTT.